These T cell receptor beta chains were read from a single sample in a study of blood T cell repertoires in COVID-19. Method: immunoSEQ multiplex PCR; TCRdb's copy keeps in-frame clones and lacks some. Of around 75,000 clones listed, around 89% are singletons. The specimen sequenced was peripheral blood. The receptors were sampled from a human donor in a cohort sampled during active COVID-19. Both conserved end residues are part of each CDR3. The D gene is left open where the match is weak.

CDR3nt	CDR3aa	d_gene	v_gene	j_gene
TGTGCCACCAGTGATTTCTCCGGGGGCACCGGGGAGCTGTTTTTT	CATSDFSGGTGELFF	-	TRBV24-1	TRBJ2-2
TGTGCCACCAGCAGCACAGGGGAAGATCAGCCCCAGCATTTT	CATSSTGEDQPQHF	TRBD1	TRBV15	TRBJ1-5
TGTGCCAGTAGTAACTCGTACAGGGGAAGCTCCTATAATTCACCCCTCCACTTT	CASSNSYRGSSYNSPLHF	TRBD1	TRBV19	TRBJ1-6
TGTGCCAGCAGCGGAAATCCCGGGACAGGGTCTGAAGCTTTCTTT	CASSGNPGTGSEAFF	TRBD1	TRBV2	TRBJ1-1
TGTGCCAGCACCCCCTCAGGTCGCTACAATGAGCAGTTCTTC	CASTPSGRYNEQFF	-	TRBV5-6	TRBJ2-1
TGTGCCAGCAGCTTGACAGGGGTGAGCACTGAAGCTTTCTTT	CASSLTGVSTEAFF	TRBD1	TRBV5-6	TRBJ1-1
TGTGCCAGCAGCTTAGTCACAGGGACCTACAATGAGCAGTTCTTC	CASSLVTGTYNEQFF	-	TRBV7-6	TRBJ2-1
TGTGCCAGCAGTTCAGTGGACAGCCTATCACCCCTCCACTTT	CASSSVDSLSPLHF	-	TRBV6-6	TRBJ1-6
TGTGCCAGCAGCCCAGGTGCACTAGCGGGCTACGAGCAGTACTTC	CASSPGALAGYEQYF	TRBD2	TRBV9	TRBJ2-7
TGTGCCAGTAGTATTCAGGGGGCCCTCTCTGGCTACACCTTC	CASSIQGALSGYTF	TRBD1	TRBV19	TRBJ1-2
TGTGCCAGCAGTTACTCAACGAAAAGTAGCGGGGAAGCCTACAATGAGCAGTTCTTC	CASSYSTKSSGEAYNEQFF	TRBD2	TRBV6-2/TRBV6-3	TRBJ2-1
TGTGCCAGTAGTATATACGGGGGAATGAACACTGAAGCTTTCTTT	CASSIYGGMNTEAFF	-	TRBV19	TRBJ1-1
TGCAGTGCTAGTCCCAACGAAGGAGGAAACTACGAGCAGTACTTC	CSASPNEGGNYEQYF	-	TRBV20-1	TRBJ2-7
TGTGCCAGCAGCCGGGACAGTTTAATCACTGAAGCTTTCTTT	CASSRDSLITEAFF	TRBD1	TRBV11-2	TRBJ1-1
TGTGCCAGCAGCAGGGGTAGTGCTAGCACAGATACGCAGTATTTT	CASSRGSASTDTQYF	-	TRBV5-8	TRBJ2-3